The text below deals with one TCR beta chain. The data stem from a study of blood T cell repertoires in COVID-19. Study-level background: The United States, Italy and Spain supplied acute and convalescent COVID-19 samples. Sources were T cells, B-cell-depleted T cells, or PBMCs; the material itself was cDNA or gDNA.

Germline-derived CDR1 and CDR2 are KGHSH and LQKENI. V was clipped by 3 bases and J by 0 bases; unmatched bases: 3. This CDR3 region has 15 residues. Patients in Seattle were enrolled during active infection, then followed longitudinally. Authors' processing steps: Nucleated cell counts were estimated from reference gene primer amplification. Sequenced by immunoSEQ multiplex PCR; TCRdb stores in-frame clones only, minus some. D and trimming come from the DNA, and the V and J calls and clone size come from that table. The sample carries 100,000 to 150,000 clones, about 94% recorded once. The TCR originated in a man aged 50-60 years with COVID-19, enrolled during active disease. The sequenced sample was peripheral blood. The genes are TRBV18 and TRBJ1-1; 8 bases map to TRBD1. CDR3: CASSPGQGLNTEAFF. The CDR3 nucleotides are TGTGCCAGCTCACCTGGACAGGGTTTGAACACTGAAGCTTTCTTT.